The TCR beta chain under discussion was sequenced for a study of T cells in Graves' hyperthyroidism and ophthalmopathy. Notes on the study in general: Blood also contained most expanded thyroid clonotypes above 0.001.

Ophthalmopathy in the patients scored at least 3 on Clinical Activity Score and at least 4 on NOSPECS grade, lasting under 3 months. Authors of the study amplified TCR beta CDR3 regions from RNA transcripts. In the first-round RT-PCR of the TCR CDR3, the HTBI primer set was used. TCRdb itself ran the multiplex PCR reads through MiXCR, one entry per CDR3 protein. The sample carries over 500,000 distinct CDR3 sequences, approximately 16% recorded once. Points on this clonotype: Its antigen remains unknown. A read error may account for a junction end that differs from germline.

The receptor comes from a woman between 25 and 40 years old with Graves' ophthalmopathy. The sequenced sample was blood.

As DNA, the CDR3 is TGTAGTGCCCTACCCGACAGGGAGGCTAATGAAAAACTGTTTTTT. This codes for CSALPDREANEKLFF. This sequence joins TRBV20-1 and TRBJ1-4, with 7 positions matching TRBD1. The CDR3 sequence is 15 residues long. The germline CDR1 and CDR2 sequences are DFQATT and SNEGSKA (reference sequence).